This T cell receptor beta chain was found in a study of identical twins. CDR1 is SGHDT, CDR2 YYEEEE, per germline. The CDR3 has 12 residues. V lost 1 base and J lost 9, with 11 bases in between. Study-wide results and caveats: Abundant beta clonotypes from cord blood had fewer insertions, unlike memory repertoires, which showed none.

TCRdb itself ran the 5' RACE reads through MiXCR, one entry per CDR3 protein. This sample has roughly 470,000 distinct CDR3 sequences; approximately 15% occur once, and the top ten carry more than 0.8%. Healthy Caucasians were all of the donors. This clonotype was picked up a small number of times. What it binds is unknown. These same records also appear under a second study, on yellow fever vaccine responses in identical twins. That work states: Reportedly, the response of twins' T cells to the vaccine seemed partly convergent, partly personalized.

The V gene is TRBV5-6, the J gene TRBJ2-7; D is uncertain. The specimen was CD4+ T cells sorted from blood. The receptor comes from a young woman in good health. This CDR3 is CASSLSSGRQYF. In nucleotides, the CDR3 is TGTGCCAGCAGCTTGTCTTCCGGCAGGCAGTACTTC.